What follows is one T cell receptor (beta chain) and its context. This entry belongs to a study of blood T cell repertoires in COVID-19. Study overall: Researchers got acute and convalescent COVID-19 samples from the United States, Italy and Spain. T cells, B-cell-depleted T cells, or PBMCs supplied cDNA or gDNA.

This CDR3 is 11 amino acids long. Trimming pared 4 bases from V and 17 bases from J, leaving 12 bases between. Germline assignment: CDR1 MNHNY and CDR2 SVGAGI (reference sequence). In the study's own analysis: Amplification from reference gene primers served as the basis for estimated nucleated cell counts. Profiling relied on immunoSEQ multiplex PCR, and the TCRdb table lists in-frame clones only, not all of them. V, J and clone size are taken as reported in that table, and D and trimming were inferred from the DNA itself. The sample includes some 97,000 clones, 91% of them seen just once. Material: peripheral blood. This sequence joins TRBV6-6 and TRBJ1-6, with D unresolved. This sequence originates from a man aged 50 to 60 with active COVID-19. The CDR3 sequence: CASSSGSAFHF. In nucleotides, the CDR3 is TGTGCCAGCAGTTCCGGGAGCGCTTTCCACTTT.